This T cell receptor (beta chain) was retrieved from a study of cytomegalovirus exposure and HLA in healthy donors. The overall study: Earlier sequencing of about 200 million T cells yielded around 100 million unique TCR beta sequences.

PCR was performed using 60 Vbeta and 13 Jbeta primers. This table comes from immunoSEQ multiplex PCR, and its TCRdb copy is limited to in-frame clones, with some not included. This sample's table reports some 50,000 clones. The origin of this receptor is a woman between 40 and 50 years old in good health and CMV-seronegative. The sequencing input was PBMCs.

The CDR3 region is CSVTRVSSGANVLTF. CDR3 nucleotide sequence: TGCAGCGTAACTCGTGTAAGCTCTGGGGCCAACGTCCTGACTTTC. The chain recombines TRBV29-1 with TRBJ2-6; D remains ambiguous. CDR1 is SQVTM, CDR2 ANQGSEA, per germline. The CDR3 has 15 residues. V was pared by 6 bases and J by 0 bases, with 12 bases between.